The rows below give T cell receptor beta chains drawn from one sample of a study of T cell clonotyping in hematopoietic cell transplantation. Produced via immunoSEQ multiplex PCR; TCRdb's table is partial and in-frame only. Here the sample spans tens of thousands of clones, approximately 90% being singletons. Here the sequenced sample was peripheral blood mononuclear cells, taken before stem cell transplant. Receptor source: a man aged 55 to 70 with biphenotypic leukemia. Some clones in this sample may be carry-over from other donors' samples. The CDR3 runs from the conserved cysteine through the conserved F or W. Each record gives: D gene, J gene, V gene, clone size, CDR3 protein, CDR3 DNA. The D gene is left open where the match is weak. Clone size is shown for a subset of rows, as once, few, many or a class of expanded clone.

D: -; J: TRBJ2-7; V: TRBV7-2; size: -; CDR3: CASSSGLGFYEQYF; DNA: TGTGCCAGCAGCTCGGGTCTGGGGTTCTACGAGCAGTACTTC
D: TRBD2; J: TRBJ2-5; V: TRBV6-1; size: -; CDR3: CASSAERGQETQYF; DNA: TGTGCCAGCAGTGCCGAGCGGGGTCAAGAGACCCAGTACTTC
D: -; J: TRBJ2-1; V: TRBV2; size: -; CDR3: CASISMGGEDNEQFF; DNA: TGTGCCAGCATCTCAATGGGGGGCGAGGACAATGAGCAGTTCTTC
D: -; J: TRBJ1-5; V: TRBV27; size: -; CDR3: CASRGGGVNQPQHF; DNA: TGTGCCAGCAGAGGGGGGGGAGTCAATCAGCCCCAGCATTTT
D: TRBD1; J: TRBJ2-5; V: TRBV5-1; size: -; CDR3: CASSHTTGYHTGREETQYF; DNA: TGCGCCAGCAGCCATACGACAGGGTATCATACCGGACGGGAAGAGACCCAGTACTTC
D: -; J: TRBJ1-4; V: TRBV25-1; size: medium-sized; CDR3: CASRRSTNEKLFF; DNA: TGTGCCAGCCGCCGATCAACTAATGAAAAACTGTTTTTT
D: -; J: TRBJ1-3; V: TRBV25-1; size: -; CDR3: CASSVSSGNTIYF; DNA: TGTGCCAGCAGTGTTAGCTCTGGAAACACCATATATTTT
D: -; J: TRBJ2-7; V: TRBV7-8; size: few; CDR3: CASSKGQPYEQYF; DNA: TGTGCCAGCAGCAAAGGACAGCCCTACGAGCAGTACTTC
D: -; J: TRBJ1-5; V: TRBV28; size: -; CDR3: CASSRSASQPQHF; DNA: TGTGCCAGCAGTCGATCAGCGAGTCAGCCCCAGCATTTT
D: -; J: TRBJ2-1; V: TRBV11-2; size: few; CDR3: CASSSVWGTRHFEQFF; DNA: TGTGCCAGCAGCTCTGTTTGGGGGACCAGGCATTTTGAGCAGTTCTTC
D: TRBD2; J: TRBJ2-2; V: TRBV5-1; size: -; CDR3: CASSGTSENTGELFF; DNA: TGCGCCAGCAGCGGGACTAGCGAGAACACCGGGGAGCTGTTTTTT
D: TRBD2; J: TRBJ2-7; V: TRBV5-4; size: -; CDR3: CASSQVAGGPIHEQYF; DNA: TGTGCCAGCAGCCAAGTAGCGGGAGGGCCAATCCACGAGCAGTACTTC
D: -; J: TRBJ2-3; V: TRBV29-1; size: -; CDR3: CSVQPLDGTDTQYF; DNA: TGCAGCGTCCAGCCACTCGACGGCACAGATACGCAGTATTTT
D: -; J: TRBJ2-7; V: TRBV7-2; size: -; CDR3: CASSPGTDYEQYF; DNA: TGTGCCAGCAGCCCAGGGACTGATTACGAGCAGTACTTC
D: -; J: TRBJ1-5; V: TRBV4-1; size: -; CDR3: CASSPGTFSNQPQHF; DNA: TGCGCCAGCAGTCCAGGGACGTTCAGCAATCAGCCCCAGCATTTT
D: -; J: TRBJ1-5; V: TRBV7-2; size: -; CDR3: CASSLRALSNQPQHF; DNA: TGTGCCAGCAGCTTACGCGCCCTTAGCAATCAGCCCCAGCATTTT
D: -; J: TRBJ2-2; V: TRBV5-1; size: -; CDR3: CASSLEVVGGFDTGELFF; DNA: TGCGCCAGCAGCTTGGAGGTTGTGGGGGGTTTTGACACCGGGGAGCTGTTTTTT
D: -; J: TRBJ1-1; V: TRBV9; size: few; CDR3: CASSVGSNTEAFF; DNA: TGTGCCAGCAGCGTAGGGTCGAACACTGAAGCTTTCTTT
D: -; J: TRBJ1-2; V: TRBV6-6; size: -; CDR3: CASIQDSYGYTF; DNA: TGTGCCAGCATTCAGGACTCCTATGGCTACACCTTC
D: -; J: TRBJ1-1; V: TRBV30; size: once; CDR3: CAWSPGRQDTEAFF; DNA: TGTGCCTGGAGTCCGGGGCGTCAGGACACTGAAGCTTTCTTT
D: -; J: TRBJ1-3; V: TRBV9; size: -; CDR3: CASSVEGLPGNTIYF; DNA: TGTGCCAGCAGCGTAGAGGGTCTACCTGGAAACACCATATATTTT
D: -; J: TRBJ2-5; V: TRBV6-1; size: -; CDR3: CASSEGGGVETQYF; DNA: TGTGCCAGCAGTGAAGGGGGGGGCGTAGAGACCCAGTACTTC
D: TRBD1; J: TRBJ2-4; V: TRBV28; size: -; CDR3: CASSLLGQGARSIQYF; DNA: TGTGCCAGCAGTTTATTGGGACAGGGGGCCCGTAGCATTCAGTACTTC
D: TRBD1; J: TRBJ2-7; V: TRBV19; size: medium-sized; CDR3: CASSAGTGGEQYF; DNA: TGTGCCAGTAGTGCCGGGACAGGGGGCGAGCAGTACTTC
D: -; J: TRBJ1-4; V: TRBV6-6; size: -; CDR3: CASSSVDLGVNEKLFF; DNA: TGTGCCAGCAGTTCCGTAGACCTCGGGGTTAATGAAAAACTGTTTTTT
D: TRBD2; J: TRBJ2-3; V: TRBV5-1; size: -; CDR3: CASRTTSGTDTQYF; DNA: TGCGCCAGCAGGACAACTAGCGGCACAGATACGCAGTATTTT
D: -; J: TRBJ2-3; V: TRBV18; size: -; CDR3: CASSGTADTQYF; DNA: TGTGCCAGCTCGGGCACGGCCGATACGCAGTATTTT
D: TRBD1; J: TRBJ2-7; V: TRBV30; size: -; CDR3: CAWNRARQGATYEQYF; DNA: TGTGCCTGGAATCGGGCGAGGCAGGGGGCTACCTACGAGCAGTACTTC
D: TRBD1; J: TRBJ1-5; V: TRBV28; size: once; CDR3: CASSWDRVNQPQHF; DNA: TGTGCCAGCAGTTGGGACAGGGTAAATCAGCCCCAGCATTTT
D: -; J: TRBJ2-7; V: TRBV4-2; size: -; CDR3: CASSPGNSYEQYF; DNA: TGTGCCAGCAGCCCTGGGAATAGCTACGAGCAGTACTTC
D: -; J: TRBJ1-3; V: TRBV10-3; size: -; CDR3: CAIGGTETGNTIYF; DNA: TGTGCCATTGGAGGTACGGAGACTGGAAACACCATATATTTT
D: -; J: TRBJ2-7; V: TRBV9; size: -; CDR3: CASSVAGTAYEQYF; DNA: TGTGCCAGCAGCGTAGCTGGGACTGCCTACGAGCAGTACTTC
D: TRBD1; J: TRBJ1-1; V: TRBV2; size: -; CDR3: CASTPRQGATEAFF; DNA: TGTGCCAGTACTCCCAGACAGGGGGCAACTGAAGCTTTCTTT
D: -; J: TRBJ2-2; V: TRBV19; size: -; CDR3: CAIGGGPLSVTGELFF; DNA: TGTGCCATCGGGGGCGGACCCCTCTCTGTCACCGGGGAGCTGTTTTTT
D: TRBD1; J: TRBJ2-7; V: TRBV30; size: -; CDR3: CAWGTDHYEQYF; DNA: TGTGCCTGGGGGACAGACCACTACGAGCAGTACTTC
D: TRBD2; J: TRBJ2-3; V: TRBV5-1; size: -; CDR3: CASSLQTSPADTQYF; DNA: TGCGCCAGCAGCTTGCAGACTAGCCCCGCAGATACGCAGTATTTT
D: -; J: TRBJ1-2; V: TRBV5-4; size: -; CDR3: CASSSATVQGFGYTF; DNA: TGTGCCAGCAGCTCGGCGACAGTCCAGGGATTTGGCTACACCTTC
D: -; J: TRBJ1-4; V: TRBV5-1; size: few; CDR3: CASSLGLGGNEKLFF; DNA: TGCGCCAGCAGCTTGGGGTTAGGCGGTAATGAAAAACTGTTTTTT
D: -; J: TRBJ1-1; V: TRBV7-2; size: -; CDR3: CASSLVARGNTEAFF; DNA: TGTGCCAGCAGCTTAGTCGCCAGGGGGAACACTGAAGCTTTCTTT
D: TRBD2; J: TRBJ2-3; V: TRBV7-3; size: -; CDR3: CASSLWGLVTDTQYF; DNA: TGTGCCAGCAGCTTATGGGGACTAGTAACAGATACGCAGTATTTT
D: -; J: TRBJ2-6; V: TRBV19; size: -; CDR3: CASSTMKDTSRSGANVLTF; DNA: TGTGCCAGTAGTACAATGAAGGACACTTCCCGCTCTGGGGCCAACGTCCTGACTTTC
D: TRBD1; J: TRBJ1-1; V: TRBV11-2; size: -; CDR3: CASSPRTGVGLMNTEAFF; DNA: TGTGCCAGCAGCCCTCGGACAGGGGTGGGCCTGATGAACACTGAAGCTTTCTTT
D: TRBD1; J: TRBJ1-2; V: TRBV2; size: -; CDR3: CASSTDRGNYGYTF; DNA: TGTGCCAGCAGTACGGACAGGGGGAACTATGGCTACACCTTC
D: -; J: TRBJ1-4; V: TRBV5-1; size: -; CDR3: CASSSREGNEKLFF; DNA: TGCGCCAGCAGCTCCAGGGAGGGCAATGAAAAACTGTTTTTT
D: -; J: TRBJ1-1; V: TRBV27; size: -; CDR3: CASSFLGPNTEAFF; DNA: TGTGCCAGCAGTTTTTTAGGCCCGAACACTGAAGCTTTCTTT
D: -; J: TRBJ2-7; V: TRBV27; size: -; CDR3: CASLGNEVCYEQYF; DNA: TGTGCCAGCCTAGGTAATGAGGTATGCTACGAGCAGTACTTC
D: -; J: TRBJ2-7; V: TRBV27; size: once; CDR3: CASSETYEQYF; DNA: TGTGCCAGCAGTGAGACCTACGAGCAGTACTTC
D: -; J: TRBJ1-4; V: TRBV30; size: -; CDR3: CACGPAATNEKLFF; DNA: TGTGCCTGCGGCCCAGCTGCAACTAATGAAAAACTGTTTTTT
D: TRBD2; J: TRBJ2-3; V: TRBV5-1; size: -; CDR3: CASSFSILTSGSPDTQYF; DNA: TGCGCCAGCAGCTTCAGCATCTTGACTAGCGGGAGTCCAGATACGCAGTATTTT
D: -; J: TRBJ1-2; V: TRBV10-3; size: -; CDR3: CAITGAVANYGYTF; DNA: TGTGCCATCACGGGAGCAGTAGCTAACTATGGCTACACCTTC
D: -; J: TRBJ1-5; V: TRBV28; size: -; CDR3: CASSLGRYNQPQHF; DNA: TGTGCCAGCAGTTTGGGGAGGTACAATCAGCCCCAGCATTTT
D: -; J: TRBJ1-4; V: TRBV28; size: -; CDR3: CASRNQPTNEKLFF; DNA: TGTGCCAGCAGAAATCAGCCAACTAATGAAAAACTGTTTTTT
D: -; J: TRBJ1-2; V: TRBV30; size: -; CDR3: CAWIAGTDGYTF; DNA: TGTGCCTGGATTGCAGGGACTGATGGCTACACCTTC
D: -; J: TRBJ2-1; V: TRBV5-1; size: -; CDR3: CASSLDLAHYNEQFF; DNA: TGCGCCAGCAGCTTGGATCTAGCGCATTACAATGAGCAGTTCTTC
D: -; J: TRBJ1-5; V: TRBV2; size: -; CDR3: CASSEGRGLGPQHF; DNA: TGTGCCAGCAGTGAAGGACGGGGGTTAGGGCCCCAGCATTTT
D: -; J: TRBJ1-5; V: TRBV9; size: -; CDR3: CASSPQASNQPQHF; DNA: TGTGCCAGCAGCCCCCAAGCTAGCAATCAGCCCCAGCATTTT